This T cell receptor beta chain originates from a study of OX40 agonist ivuxolimab in advanced cancers. Background on the study: Every 2 weeks, patients got intravenous ivuxolimab at one of six dose levels (0.01-10 mg/kg). There were three patients with partial responses, one having hepatocellular carcinoma and two cutaneous melanoma. Study-wide results and limits: Researchers did not establish what antigens the expanded peripheral T cells target.

This clone was seen just once. The target antigen is unknown. Blood specimens came from baseline, cycle 4 day 1, and cycle 7 day 1. The data were produced by immunoSEQ multiplex PCR, yet TCRdb's version contains in-frame clones alone and is incomplete. The repertoire holds tens of thousands of clones, approximately 86% seen once, with 0.65% to 0.9% in the top ten. Per germline, CDR1 SGHVS and CDR2 FQNEAQ. The CDR3 has 16 amino acids. Trimming took off 2 bases at V and 4 bases at J, with 17 bases between the two ends. The V gene is TRBV7-8, the J gene TRBJ1-1; D call uncertain. The receptor's source is an adult with an advanced solid tumor such as melanoma, head and neck, liver or kidney cancer. The sample in question was CD4+ or CD8+ T cells sorted from blood, obtained in a trial of the OX40 agonist ivuxolimab. The CDR3 nucleotides read TGTGCCAGCAGCTTACCGAGGATCGTAAAAGGCACTGAAGCTTTCTTT. Protein product: CASSLPRIVKGTEAFF.